This T cell receptor beta chain came from a study of blood T cell repertoires in COVID-19. The wider study: Sample material is recorded as cDNA or gDNA derived from T cells, B-cell-depleted T cells, or PBMCs.

Methods used by the authors: Scientists estimated how many nucleated cells there were by amplifying reference gene primers. The protocol was immunoSEQ multiplex PCR, while the TCRdb copy is restricted to in-frame clones and leaves out a portion. From that table come the V and J calls and clone size; the DNA was used to work out D and trimming. The sample has around 140,000 clones, more than 70% seen once; the top ten hold 7% to 10%. The germline CDR1 and CDR2 sequences are MNHEY and SMNVEV (reference sequence). The CDR3 loop spans 18 amino acids. V gave up 2 bases and J gave up 4 bases, with 20 bases separating them.

The source of this sequence is a woman aged 55-75 years with acute or convalescent COVID-19. The sample comprised peripheral blood. This chain connects TRBV27 to TRBJ2-2; tentatively, D is TRBD1 (8 bases). The CDR3, as DNA: TGTGCCAGCAGTTTACGACAGGGGAGGGGTCTGGGCACCGGGGAGCTGTTTTTT. Protein product: CASSLRQGRGLGTGELFF.